The source of this T cell receptor beta chain is a study of T cells in Graves' hyperthyroidism and ophthalmopathy. Study context: Specimen type is peripheral blood, collected at initial diagnosis prior to any treatment. Findings of the study overall: Stable hyperthyroidism was told apart from ophthalmopathy by a model built on 13 V-J features.

Researchers amplified the TCR beta CDR3 regions from RNA transcripts. Researchers ran a first-round RT-PCR on the TCR CDR3 using the HTBI primer set. TCRdb redid the calling of the multiplex PCR reads with MiXCR, one entry per CDR3 protein. Altogether hundreds of thousands of distinct CDR3 sequences are present, around a third being singletons, with the ten largest covering around 32%. Turning to this clonotype: Its matching antigen is unknown.

Source material for PBMCs was over 7.5 ml fresh peripheral blood. This TCR came from a woman aged 40 to 50 with Graves' hyperthyroidism. Sequenced input: blood.

CDR3: CASSSLQLQETQYF. The DNA for the CDR3 is TGTGCCAGCAGCTCGCTCCAGTTACAAGAGACCCAGTACTTC. The chain has TRBV5-5 and TRBJ2-5, with D hard to call. The CDR3 has 14 residues. Germline V gene sequence: CDR1 SGHKS, CDR2 YYEKEE (reference sequence). V lost 3 bases and J lost 2, with 11 bases in between. The entire variable domain, with the rest obtained from reference TRBV5-5 and TRBJ2-5, is as follows: DAGVTQSPTHLIKTRGQQVTLRCSPISGHKSVSWYQQVLGQGPQFIFQYYEKEERGRGNFPDRFSARQFPNYSSELNVNALLLGDSALYLCASSSLQLQETQYFGPGTRLLVL.